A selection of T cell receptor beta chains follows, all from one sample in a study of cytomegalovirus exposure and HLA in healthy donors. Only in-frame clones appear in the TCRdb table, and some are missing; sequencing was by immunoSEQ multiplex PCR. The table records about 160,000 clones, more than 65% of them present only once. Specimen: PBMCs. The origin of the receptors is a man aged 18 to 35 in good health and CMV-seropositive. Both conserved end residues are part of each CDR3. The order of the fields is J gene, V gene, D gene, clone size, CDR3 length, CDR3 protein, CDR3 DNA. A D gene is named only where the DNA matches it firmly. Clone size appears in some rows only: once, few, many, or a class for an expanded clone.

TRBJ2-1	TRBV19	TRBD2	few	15	CASSIGGGRANEQFF	TGTGCCAGTAGTATAGGAGGCGGGAGGGCTAATGAGCAGTTCTTC
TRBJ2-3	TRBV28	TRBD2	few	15	CASSFTSGITDTQYF	TGTGCCAGCAGTTTCACTAGCGGGATCACAGATACGCAGTATTTT
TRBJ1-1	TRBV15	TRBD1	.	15	CATSRRTGSNTEAFF	TGTGCCACCAGCAGACGGACAGGGTCGAACACTGAAGCTTTCTTT
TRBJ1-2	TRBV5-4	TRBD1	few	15	CASSPRTGLEEGYTF	TGTGCCAGCAGCCCCCGGACAGGGTTAGAGGAGGGCTACACCTTC
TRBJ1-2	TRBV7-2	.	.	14	CASSRETGRYGYTF	TGTGCCAGCAGCCGAGAGACAGGACGGTATGGCTACACCTTC
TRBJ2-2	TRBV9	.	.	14	CASSVTGNPGELFF	TGTGCCAGCAGCGTAACAGGGAATCCCGGGGAGCTGTTTTTT
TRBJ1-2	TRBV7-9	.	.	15	CASSQRKTRNYGYTF	TGTGCCAGCAGCCAGCGAAAAACACGGAACTATGGCTACACCTTC
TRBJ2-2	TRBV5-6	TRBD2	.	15	CASSFGLAGTGELFF	TGTGCCAGCAGCTTCGGTCTAGCGGGCACCGGGGAGCTGTTTTTT
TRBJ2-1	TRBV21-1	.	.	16	CASSNWDRGIYSEQFF	TGTGCCAGCAGCAACTGGGACAGGGGGATCTACAGTGAGCAGTTCTTC
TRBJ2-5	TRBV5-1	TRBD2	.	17	CASSLAALAGEGETQYF	TGCGCCAGCAGCCTTGCGGCGTTAGCGGGAGAGGGAGAGACCCAGTACTTC
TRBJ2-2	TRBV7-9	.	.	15	CASSLVAANTGELFF	TGTGCCAGCAGCTTAGTAGCCGCTAACACCGGGGAGCTGTTTTTT
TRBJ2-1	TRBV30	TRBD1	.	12	CAWTGTGHEQFF	TGTGCCTGGACCGGGACAGGCCATGAGCAGTTCTTC
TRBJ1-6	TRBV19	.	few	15	CASSPQGIGNSPLHF	TGTGCCAGTAGTCCCCAGGGAATCGGGAATTCACCCCTCCACTTT
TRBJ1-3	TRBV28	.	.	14	CASSLGGAGNTIYF	TGTGCCAGCAGTTTAGGTGGGGCGGGAAACACCATATATTTT
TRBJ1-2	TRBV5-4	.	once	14	CASSLDQGMGGYTF	TGTGCCAGCAGCTTGGACCAGGGGATGGGTGGCTACACCTTC
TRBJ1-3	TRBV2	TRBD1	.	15	CASRLGTGKGNTIYF	TGTGCCAGCAGATTAGGGACAGGGAAAGGAAACACCATATATTTT
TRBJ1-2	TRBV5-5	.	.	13	CASTSGGGYGYTF	TGTGCCAGCACCTCCGGGGGAGGCTATGGCTACACCTTC
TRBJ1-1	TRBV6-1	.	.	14	CASIERVTGTEAFF	TGTGCCAGCATCGAGAGAGTTACGGGCACTGAAGCTTTCTTT
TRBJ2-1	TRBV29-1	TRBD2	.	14	CSVDGSGSYNEQFF	TGCAGCGTTGATGGTAGCGGGAGCTACAATGAGCAGTTCTTC
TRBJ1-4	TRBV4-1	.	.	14	CASSATEINEKLFF	TGCGCCAGCAGCGCGACGGAGATTAATGAAAAACTGTTTTTT
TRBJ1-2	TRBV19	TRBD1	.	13	CASSEGQGNGYTF	TGTGCCAGTAGTGAGGGACAGGGAAACGGCTACACCTTC
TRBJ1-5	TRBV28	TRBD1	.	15	CASRTGTGGLQPQHF	TGTGCCAGCAGAACCGGGACAGGGGGTCTTCAGCCCCAGCATTTT
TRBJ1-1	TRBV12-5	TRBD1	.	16	CASGLDRQGRNTEAFF	TGTGCTAGTGGTTTGGACCGACAGGGAAGGAACACTGAAGCTTTCTTT
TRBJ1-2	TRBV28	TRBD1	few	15	CASIQQGTGDYGYTF	TGTGCCAGCATCCAACAGGGGACAGGGGACTATGGCTACACCTTC
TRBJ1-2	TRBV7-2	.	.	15	CASSLALSANYGYTF	TGTGCCAGCAGCTTAGCGCTATCCGCCAACTATGGCTACACCTTC
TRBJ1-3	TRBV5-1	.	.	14	CASSFEGFENTIYF	TGCGCCAGCAGCTTCGAGGGTTTCGAAAACACCATATATTTT
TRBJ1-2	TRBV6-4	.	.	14	CASSEESVSRGYTF	TGTGCCAGCAGTGAAGAGTCGGTATCCAGGGGCTACACCTTC
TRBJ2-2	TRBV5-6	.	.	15	CASSLGLAYTGELFF	TGTGCCAGCAGCTTGGGGCTAGCCTACACCGGGGAGCTGTTTTTT
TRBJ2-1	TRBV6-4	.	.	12	CASSSENNEQFF	TGTGCCAGCAGTTCGGAGAACAATGAGCAGTTCTTC
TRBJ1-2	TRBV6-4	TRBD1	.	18	CASSDSRWGTALNYGYTF	TGTGCCAGCAGTGACTCTAGGTGGGGGACAGCTTTAAACTATGGCTACACCTTC
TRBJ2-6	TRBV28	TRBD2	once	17	CATLSGNYFSGANVLTF	TGTGCCACCCTTAGCGGGAATTACTTCTCTGGGGCCAACGTCCTGACTTTC
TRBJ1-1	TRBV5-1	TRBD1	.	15	CASSTGQGSNTEAFF	TGCGCCAGCAGCACCGGACAGGGGTCGAACACTGAAGCTTTCTTT
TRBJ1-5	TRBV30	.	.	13	CAYEPGVGQPQHF	TGTGCCTACGAACCGGGGGTGGGTCAGCCCCAGCATTTT
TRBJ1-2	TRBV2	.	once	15	CASSDLRGGGYGYTF	TGTGCCAGCAGTGATCTCAGGGGCGGGGGCTATGGCTACACCTTC
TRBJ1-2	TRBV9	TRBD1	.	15	CASSVDRGYASGYTF	TGTGCCAGCAGCGTAGACAGGGGTTATGCGTCTGGCTACACCTTC
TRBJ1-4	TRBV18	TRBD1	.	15	CASSRTGGVREKLFF	TGTGCCAGCTCAAGGACAGGGGGCGTACGTGAAAAACTGTTTTTT
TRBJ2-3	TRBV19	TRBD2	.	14	CASSMTAGVRTQYF	TGTGCCAGTAGTATGACAGCGGGGGTGAGAACGCAGTATTTT
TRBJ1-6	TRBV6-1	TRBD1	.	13	CASSEVRGPPLHF	TGTGCCAGCAGTGAAGTCAGGGGGCCACCCCTCCACTTT
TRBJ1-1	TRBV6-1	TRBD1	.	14	CASRSGTAETEAFF	TGTGCCAGCAGGTCCGGGACAGCCGAGACTGAAGCTTTCTTT
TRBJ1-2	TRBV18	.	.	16	CASSPNTDGRNYGYTF	TGTGCCAGCTCACCAAACACAGACGGAAGGAACTATGGCTACACCTTC
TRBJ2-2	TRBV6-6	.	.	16	CASSPRGGGRTGELFF	TGTGCCAGCAGTCCGAGGGGGGGTGGAAGGACCGGGGAGCTGTTTTTT
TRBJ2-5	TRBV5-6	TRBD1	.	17	CASSLSLSGQGRETQYF	TGTGCCAGCAGCTTGAGTTTGTCCGGACAGGGCCGGGAGACCCAGTACTTC
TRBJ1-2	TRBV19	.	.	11	CASSSRYGYTF	TGTGCCAGTAGTAGCAGATATGGCTACACCTTC
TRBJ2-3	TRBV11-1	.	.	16	CASSSYPDLSTDTQYF	TGTGCCAGCAGCTCCTACCCGGACTTGAGTACAGATACGCAGTATTTT
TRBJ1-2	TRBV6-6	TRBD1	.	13	CASRPDRAYGYTF	TGTGCCAGCAGACCGGACAGGGCCTATGGCTACACCTTC
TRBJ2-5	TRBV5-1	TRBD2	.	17	CASSLGMGSGGTETQYF	TGCGCCAGCAGCTTGGGGATGGGCAGCGGGGGGACGGAGACCCAGTACTTC
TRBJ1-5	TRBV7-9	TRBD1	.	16	CASSPLGQGANQPQHF	TGTGCCAGCAGCCCATTAGGCCAGGGGGCGAATCAGCCCCAGCATTTT
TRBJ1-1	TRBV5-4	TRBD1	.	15	CASSFGDRVDTEAFF	TGTGCCAGCAGCTTCGGGGACAGGGTGGACACTGAAGCTTTCTTT
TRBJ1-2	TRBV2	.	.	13	CASSATENYGYTF	TGTGCCAGCAGTGCGACAGAGAACTATGGCTACACCTTC
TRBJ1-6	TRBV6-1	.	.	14	CASSETGRNSPLHF	TGTGCCAGCAGTGAAACAGGGCGAAATTCACCCCTCCACTTT
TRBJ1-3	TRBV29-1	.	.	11	CSVTRGNTIYF	TGCAGCGTGACTCGTGGAAACACCATATATTTT
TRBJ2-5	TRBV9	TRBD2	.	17	CASSVDPGLAGQETQYF	TGTGCCAGCAGCGTAGATCCGGGACTAGCGGGGCAAGAGACCCAGTACTTC
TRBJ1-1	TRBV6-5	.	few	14	CASSSITEALEAFF	TGTGCCAGCAGTTCCATCACAGAAGCCCTTGAAGCTTTCTTT
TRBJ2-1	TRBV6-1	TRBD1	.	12	CASSLTGNEQFF	TGTGCCAGCAGTCTGACAGGGAATGAGCAGTTCTTC
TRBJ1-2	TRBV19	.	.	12	CASSSDWDGYTF	TGTGCCAGTAGTAGCGACTGGGATGGCTACACCTTC